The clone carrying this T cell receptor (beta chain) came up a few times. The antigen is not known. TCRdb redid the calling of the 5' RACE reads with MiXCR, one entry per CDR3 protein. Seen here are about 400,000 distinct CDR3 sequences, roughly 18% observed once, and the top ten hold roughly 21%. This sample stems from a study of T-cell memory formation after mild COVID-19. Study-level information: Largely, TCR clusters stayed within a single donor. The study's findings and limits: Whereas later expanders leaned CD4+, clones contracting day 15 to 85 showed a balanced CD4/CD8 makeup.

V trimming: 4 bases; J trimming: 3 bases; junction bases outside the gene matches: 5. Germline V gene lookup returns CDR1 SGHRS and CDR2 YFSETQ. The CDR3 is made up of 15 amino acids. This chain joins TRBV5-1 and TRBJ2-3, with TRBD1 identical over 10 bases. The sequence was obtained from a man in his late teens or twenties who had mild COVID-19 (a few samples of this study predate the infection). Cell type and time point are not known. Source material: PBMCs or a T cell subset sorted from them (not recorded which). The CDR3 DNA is TGCGCCAGCAGCGAGTGGACAGGGGGGACAGATACGCAGTATTTT. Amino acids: CASSEWTGGTDTQYF.